The 5 T cell receptor beta chains listed next were all sequenced from one sample in a study of cytomegalovirus exposure and HLA in healthy donors. PCR employed 60 Vbeta and 13 Jbeta primers. Here immunoSEQ multiplex PCR was the method, and the copy in TCRdb shows in-frame clones only, minus some. The sample holds more than 110,000 clones; 75% to 80% are singletons and the top ten take under 4.5%. The sequencing input was PBMCs. The source is a man younger than 35 in good health and CMV-seronegative.

V gene TRBV5-1 combines with J gene TRBJ1-1; D is unclear. The CDR3 extends over 13 amino acids. Germline lookup yields CDR1 SGHRS and CDR2 YFSETQ. V lost 1 base and J 4 bases, leaving 8 bases between the germline ends. The CDR3 region is CASSLSSGTEAFF. The CDR3 DNA reads as TGCGCCAGCAGCTTGTCGTCAGGCACTGAAGCTTTCTTT.

J is TRBJ1-4 and V is TRBV6-5; 8 nucleotides match TRBD1. Germline CDR1 MNHEY, CDR2 SVGAGI. The CDR3 is 15 residues long. After removal of 7 bases from V and 5 bases from J, the junction contained 9 bases not matched to a gene. The CDR3 nucleotides read TGTGCCAGCACCAGTGCAGGGGGCGGAAATGAAAAACTGTTTTTT. Protein product: CASTSAGGGNEKLFF.

The chain combines TRBV11-2 with TRBJ1-2; the D gene is possibly TRBD1 (6 bases). Germline CDR1 is SGHAT and CDR2 is FQNNGV. The V end was cut by 5 bases, the J end by 5 bases, with 15 bases between. CDR3 size: 14 residues. The CDR3 DNA is TGTGCCAGCAGCCAACGGACAGAATTTTATGGCTACACCTTC. Translated: CASSQRTEFYGYTF.

This clone appeared a single time. V gene TRBV5-1 combines with J gene TRBJ2-1; TRBD2 aligns across 10 bases. The CDR3 has 16 residues. CDR1 SGHRS and CDR2 YFSETQ come from the germline V gene. After removal of 3 bases from V and 3 bases from J, the junction contained 6 bases not matched to a gene. The DNA of the CDR3 is TGCGCCAGCAGCTGGGGACTAGCGCTAGACTACAATGAGCAGTTCTTC. Its translation: CASSWGLALDYNEQFF.

This chain connects TRBV25-1 to TRBJ2-3; 12 bases match TRBD2. The CDR3 is made up of 14 amino acids. The V and J ends lost 10 bases and 3 bases, in that order; junction bases with no gene match: 5. Germline lookup yields CDR1 MGHDK and CDR2 SYGVNS. This CDR3 is CATATSGGTDTQYF. DNA of the CDR3: TGTGCCACCGCGACTAGCGGGGGTACAGATACGCAGTATTTT.